This T cell receptor beta chain was captured in a study of blood T cell repertoires in COVID-19. Study as a whole: In each case, the material was cDNA or gDNA derived from T cells, B-cell-depleted T cells, or PBMCs.

Profiling relied on immunoSEQ multiplex PCR, and the TCRdb table lists in-frame clones only, not all of them. The table shows fewer than 250,000 clones, with around four fifths occurring only once. Germline CDR1 MNHNY, CDR2 SVGAGI (reference sequence). There are 15 residues in the CDR3. Between the trimmed V and J ends, which lost 0 bases and 3 bases, there was a span of 11 bases. This TCR came from a woman aged 60 to 75 with active or convalescent COVID-19. The chain is built from TRBV6-6 and TRBJ1-1, with a weak D call TRBD1 (6 bases). Input material: peripheral blood. The CDR3 coding sequence is TGTGCCAGCAGTTACTCGCATACAGGGTACACTGAAGCTTTCTTT. Translation: CASSYSHTGYTEAFF.